This TCR beta chain was obtained from a study of blood T cell repertoires in COVID-19. Study information: Sources were T cells, B-cell-depleted T cells, or PBMCs; the material itself was cDNA or gDNA.

Under the authors' procedure: Estimates of nucleated cell counts were drawn from the amplification of reference gene primers. Libraries were prepared by immunoSEQ multiplex PCR; TCRdb keeps only in-frame clonotypes and omits some of them. D and trimming come from the DNA, and the V and J calls and clone size come from that table. The sample lists around 140,000 clones, around nine tenths seen once, with around 1.5% in the top ten. Per germline, CDR1 WNHNN and CDR2 SYGVQD (reference sequence). The length of the CDR3 is 14 residues. V shed 4 bases and J shed 4 bases, with 14 bases lying between them. The sequencing sample was made of peripheral blood. The sequence was collected from a human donor in a cohort sampled during active COVID-19. The V call is TRBV10-1, the J call TRBJ2-7; D may be TRBD1 (6 bases). The CDR3 DNA sequence: TGCGCCAGCAGTGGGGGCAGGGGAATGTACGAGCAGTACTTC. Translating it yields CASSGGRGMYEQYF.